These T cell receptor beta chains were read from a single sample in a study of PD-1 blockade in classical Hodgkin lymphoma. Produced via immunoSEQ multiplex PCR; TCRdb's table is partial and in-frame only. This table has tens of thousands of clones, 94% appearing once. Sequencing used peripheral blood mononuclear cells (PBMCs). The receptors were gathered from a human donor with classical Hodgkin lymphoma. Both conserved end residues are part of each CDR3. The D gene is left open where the match is weak. Only some rows state a clone size, as once, few, many or a class for expanded clones.

V gene: TRBV10-1
J gene: TRBJ2-1
D gene: .
clone size: .
CDR3 DNA: TGCGCCAGCAGTGAGATGGGACTTGGGGGCAATGAGCAGTTCTTC
CDR3 protein: CASSEMGLGGNEQFF

V gene: TRBV30
J gene: TRBJ2-2
D gene: .
clone size: .
CDR3 DNA: TGTGCCTGGAGGCTAGCGATCAACACCGGGGAGCTGTTTTTT
CDR3 protein: CAWRLAINTGELFF

V gene: TRBV7-2
J gene: TRBJ2-7
D gene: TRBD1
clone size: .
CDR3 DNA: TGTGCCAGCAGCTCGCTAGGGACAGGGGGTCGGCAGTACTTC
CDR3 protein: CASSSLGTGGRQYF

V gene: TRBV2
J gene: TRBJ2-1
D gene: TRBD2
clone size: .
CDR3 DNA: TGTGCCAGCAGGGCGGGAGGGTACAATGAGCAGTTCTTC
CDR3 protein: CASRAGGYNEQFF

V gene: TRBV7-2
J gene: TRBJ2-2
D gene: .
clone size: .
CDR3 DNA: TGTGCCAGCAGCTTAGCGTGGGGAGCGAACACCGGGGAGCTGTTTTTT
CDR3 protein: CASSLAWGANTGELFF

V gene: TRBV25-1
J gene: TRBJ1-1
D gene: .
clone size: few
CDR3 DNA: TGTGCCAGCAGTGAGGGGGGGGTTTTAACTGAAGCTTTCTTT
CDR3 protein: CASSEGGVLTEAFF

V gene: TRBV29-1
J gene: TRBJ1-4
D gene: TRBD1
clone size: .
CDR3 DNA: TGCAGCGCCTCGACAGGGAATGAAAAACTGTTTTTT
CDR3 protein: CSASTGNEKLFF

V gene: TRBV4-3
J gene: TRBJ1-5
D gene: .
clone size: once
CDR3 DNA: TGCGCCAGCAGCCAAGGGCACAGCAATCAGCCCCAGCATTTT
CDR3 protein: CASSQGHSNQPQHF

V gene: TRBV5-4
J gene: TRBJ2-3
D gene: TRBD2
clone size: .
CDR3 DNA: TGTGCCAGCAGCCCGGGTACTAGCGGTACCACAGATACGCAGTATTTT
CDR3 protein: CASSPGTSGTTDTQYF

V gene: TRBV7-6
J gene: TRBJ2-1
D gene: .
clone size: .
CDR3 DNA: TGTGCCAGCAGCTTAGGGACAGCACTCTACAATGAGCAGTTCTTC
CDR3 protein: CASSLGTALYNEQFF

V gene: TRBV7-9
J gene: TRBJ2-2
D gene: TRBD2
clone size: .
CDR3 DNA: TGTGCCAGCAGCTCACCCCCGGGACTAGCTATCACCGGGGAGCTGTTTTTT
CDR3 protein: CASSSPPGLAITGELFF

V gene: TRBV28
J gene: TRBJ2-1
D gene: TRBD2
clone size: .
CDR3 DNA: TGTGCCAGCAGTCCCGGACTAGCGGGGGTTAAAAATCCTTACAATGAGCAGTTCTTC
CDR3 protein: CASSPGLAGVKNPYNEQFF

V gene: TRBV19
J gene: TRBJ1-3
D gene: .
clone size: .
CDR3 DNA: TGTGCCAGTAGTAGCGGAATATGGGCTTTTGGAAACACCATATATTTT
CDR3 protein: CASSSGIWAFGNTIYF

V gene: TRBV10-3
J gene: TRBJ1-1
D gene: .
clone size: .
CDR3 DNA: TGTGCCATCAGGAAGGTTGGGGTCGCTGAAGCTTTCTTT
CDR3 protein: CAIRKVGVAEAFF

V gene: TRBV5-4
J gene: TRBJ2-3
D gene: .
clone size: .
CDR3 DNA: TGTGCCAGCAGCTTGAGCGGAGGCACAGATACGCAGTATTTT
CDR3 protein: CASSLSGGTDTQYF

V gene: TRBV11-2
J gene: TRBJ2-3
D gene: .
clone size: .
CDR3 DNA: TGTGCCAGCAGCTTAGTTGGGTTCACAGATACGCAGTATTTT
CDR3 protein: CASSLVGFTDTQYF

V gene: TRBV30
J gene: TRBJ2-7
D gene: TRBD1
clone size: .
CDR3 DNA: TGTGCCTGGAGTGACCGACAGGGTTACTACGAGCAGTACTTC
CDR3 protein: CAWSDRQGYYEQYF